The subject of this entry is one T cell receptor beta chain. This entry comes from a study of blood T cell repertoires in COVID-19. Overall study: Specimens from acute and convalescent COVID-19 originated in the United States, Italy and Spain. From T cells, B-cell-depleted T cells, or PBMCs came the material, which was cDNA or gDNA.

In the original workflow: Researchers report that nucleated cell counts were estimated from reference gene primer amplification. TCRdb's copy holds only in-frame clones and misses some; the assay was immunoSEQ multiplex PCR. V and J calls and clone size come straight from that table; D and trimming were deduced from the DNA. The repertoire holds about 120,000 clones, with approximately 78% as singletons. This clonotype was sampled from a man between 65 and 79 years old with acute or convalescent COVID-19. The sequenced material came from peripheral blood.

CDR3: CASSSTVTEAFF. CDR3 coding DNA: TGTGCCAGCAGTTCAACGGTCACTGAAGCTTTCTTT. The rearrangement joins TRBV25-1 to TRBJ1-1; D uncertain. Trimming took off 5 bases at V and 4 bases at J, with 8 bases between the two ends. Germline values: CDR1 MGHDK, CDR2 SYGVNS. The CDR3 length is 12 residues. Full variable domain (rest looked up from reference TRBV25-1 and TRBJ1-1): EADIYQTPRYLVIGTGKKITLECSQTMGHDKMYWYQQDPGMELHLIHYSYGVNSTEKGDLSSESTVSRIRTEHFPLTLESARPSHTSQYLCASSSTVTEAFFGQGTRLTVV.